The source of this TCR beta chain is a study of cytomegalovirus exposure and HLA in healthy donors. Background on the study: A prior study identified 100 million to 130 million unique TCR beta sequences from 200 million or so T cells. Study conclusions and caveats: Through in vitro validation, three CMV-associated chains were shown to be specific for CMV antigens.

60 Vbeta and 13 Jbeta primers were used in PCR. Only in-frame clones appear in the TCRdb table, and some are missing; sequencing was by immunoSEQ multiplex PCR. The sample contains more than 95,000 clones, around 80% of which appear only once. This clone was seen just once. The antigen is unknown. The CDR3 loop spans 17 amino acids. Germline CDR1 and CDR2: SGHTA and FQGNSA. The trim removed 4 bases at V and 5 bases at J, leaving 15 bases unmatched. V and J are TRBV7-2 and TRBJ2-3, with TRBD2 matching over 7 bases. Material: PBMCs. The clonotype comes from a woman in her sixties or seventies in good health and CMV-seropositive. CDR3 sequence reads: CASSSGLGGGIGDTQYF. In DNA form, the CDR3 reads TGTGCCAGCAGCTCGGGGCTTGGCGGGGGTATTGGAGATACGCAGTATTTT.